These T cell receptor beta chains were read from a single sample in a study of vaccination effects on CD4 cells after COVID-19. These TCRs' antigens remain unknown. The repertoire was sequenced with immunoSEQ multiplex PCR; TCRdb's copy has only in-frame clones and lacks some. This sample has roughly 41,000 clones, with 77% found just once. The material sequenced was CD4+ T cells from PBMCs cultured with HCoV-NL63 spike peptides, taken before COVID-19 vaccination. These receptors were obtained from a human donor who received a COVID-19 vaccine. The CDR3 runs from the conserved cysteine through the conserved F or W. The D gene is left open where the match is weak. A row's size may be missing; if present it is once, few, many or a size class.

TGTGCCAGTAGTATGGACAGGGGGGAGAATCAGCCCCAGCATTTT,CASSMDRGENQPQHF,15,NA,TRBD1,TRBV19,TRBJ1-5
TGCGCCAGCAGGGATTCAGGGAACGGGGGCATAAGCACAGATACGCAGTATTTT,CASRDSGNGGISTDTQYF,18,NA,NA,TRBV5-1,TRBJ2-3
TGTGCCAGCAGTGTGACCGGGACAGGGGAGCGGGATACGCAGTATTTT,CASSVTGTGERDTQYF,16,NA,TRBD1,TRBV6-1,TRBJ2-3
TGTGCCAGTAGTACGCCCGGGACAGGGGATGAAAAACTGTTTTTT,CASSTPGTGDEKLFF,15,few,TRBD1,TRBV19,TRBJ1-4
TGTGCCAGCACTAAACTAGCGGGGGGGGAAGATACGCAGTATTTT,CASTKLAGGEDTQYF,15,NA,TRBD2,TRBV2,TRBJ2-3
TGTGCCAGCTCACGGTCAGGACAAGAGACCCAGTACTTC,CASSRSGQETQYF,13,once,NA,TRBV18,TRBJ2-5
TGCGCCAGCAGCTTGGAGGAGGGATATAATTCACCCCTCCACTTT,CASSLEEGYNSPLHF,15,NA,NA,TRBV5-1,TRBJ1-6
TGTGCCAGCAGTTTAGGGCTGAACACTGAAGCTTTCTTT,CASSLGLNTEAFF,13,NA,NA,TRBV12-3/TRBV12-4,TRBJ1-1
TGTGCCACCAGTGACCCGGGGTCTGGTTTAGAGACCCAGTACTTC,CATSDPGSGLETQYF,15,NA,NA,TRBV24-1,TRBJ2-5
TGTGCCAGCAGGGCAGGTGGGGATACGCAGTATTTT,CASRAGGDTQYF,12,NA,NA,TRBV12-3/TRBV12-4,TRBJ2-3
TGTGCCAGCACCCCGGGGGGCGGAAGCAATCAGCCCCAGCATTTT,CASTPGGGSNQPQHF,15,NA,NA,TRBV28,TRBJ1-5
TGCGCCAGCAGTGAGATAGGGTATAGCAATCAGCCCCAGCATTTT,CASSEIGYSNQPQHF,15,few,NA,TRBV10-1,TRBJ1-5
TGTGCCAGTAGTAGGCTAGCGGGGGGGCAGTTCTTC,CASSRLAGGQFF,12,NA,TRBD2,TRBV19,TRBJ2-1
TGTGCCAGCAGAGAGACGGACAGGGGGCCGAACACCGGGGAGCTGTTTTTT,CASRETDRGPNTGELFF,17,NA,TRBD1,TRBV9,TRBJ2-2
TGCAGCGTGATTGGAGGGGGCGTGAGGGAGACCCAGTACTTC,CSVIGGGVRETQYF,14,NA,NA,TRBV29-1,TRBJ2-5
TGTGCCAGCAGTCCCGGACACCTCTATGGCTACACCTTC,CASSPGHLYGYTF,13,NA,NA,TRBV6-5,TRBJ1-2
TGTGCCAGCAGCGTAGCCCTCGGGGCCCAAGAGACCCAGTACTTC,CASSVALGAQETQYF,15,NA,NA,TRBV9,TRBJ2-5
TGTGCCAGCAGCCTAAGGGGGTTGTTACCGGGAACTGAAGCTTTCTTT,CASSLRGLLPGTEAFF,16,once,NA,TRBV9,TRBJ1-1
TGTGCCAGCAGCTTATGGGGTATAAATCAGCCCCAGCATTTT,CASSLWGINQPQHF,14,NA,NA,TRBV7-2,TRBJ1-5
TGTGCCAGCAGCTCCAGTCGGGGGCAAAGTGGCTACACCTTC,CASSSSRGQSGYTF,14,NA,NA,TRBV7-8,TRBJ1-2
TGTGCCAGCAGCCTCGGAGAGGGAGGTTCACCCCTCCACTTT,CASSLGEGGSPLHF,14,NA,NA,TRBV5-6,TRBJ1-6
TGCGCCAGCAGGAGGGGGACTAGCGGCACAGATACGCAGTATTTT,CASRRGTSGTDTQYF,15,NA,TRBD2,TRBV10-2,TRBJ2-3
TGCGCCAGCAGCTTGAGGGGGAGGAGGGATAATTCACCCCTCCACTTT,CASSLRGRRDNSPLHF,16,few,NA,TRBV5-1,TRBJ1-6
TGTGCCTTCATCCAGGTTGTGGACTATGGCTACACCTTC,CAFIQVVDYGYTF,13,NA,NA,TRBV30,TRBJ1-2
TGTGCCAGCAGCGTGACAGTAGCCTATTCACCCCTCCACTTT,CASSVTVAYSPLHF,14,NA,NA,TRBV11-2,TRBJ1-6
TGTGCCAGCAGCCAAGGAGGGACCCAGCGATTAGGGACCCAGTACTTC,CASSQGGTQRLGTQYF,16,NA,NA,TRBV3-1/TRBV3-2,TRBJ2-5
TGTGCCAGCAGTTACTCGGGGGGCGGAGGTGAAAAACTGTTTTTT,CASSYSGGGGEKLFF,15,few,NA,TRBV6-6,TRBJ1-4
TGTGCCAGCAGCTTAACTAGGGGAACCGGGGAGCTGTTTTTT,CASSLTRGTGELFF,14,NA,NA,TRBV7-3,TRBJ2-2
TGCGCCAGCACGGCGGGACAAAGCAACTATGGCTACACCTTC,CASTAGQSNYGYTF,14,NA,NA,TRBV5-1,TRBJ1-2
TGTGCCAGCAGTGAAAGTCAGCCCCAGCATTTT,CASSESQPQHF,11,NA,NA,TRBV6-1,TRBJ1-5
TGTGCCAGCGTCAGACAGGGTGAAGCTTTCTTT,CASVRQGEAFF,11,NA,TRBD1,TRBV3-1/TRBV3-2,TRBJ1-1
TGTGCCAGCTCACCAAGGACCGCGTCCGGCTACACCTTC,CASSPRTASGYTF,13,medium-sized,NA,TRBV18,TRBJ1-2
TGTGCCGGTGGGGGCAATCAGCCCCAGCATTTT,CAGGGNQPQHF,11,NA,NA,TRBV6-6,TRBJ1-5
TGTGCCAGCAGCCAAGCTTTTCAACGGGGCGGAACGGATACGCAGTATTTT,CASSQAFQRGGTDTQYF,17,NA,NA,TRBV3-1/TRBV3-2,TRBJ2-3
TGCGCCAGCAGCTTGGGGACAGGGGCTGAAGCTTTCTTT,CASSLGTGAEAFF,13,NA,TRBD1,TRBV5-1,TRBJ1-1
TGTGCCAGCAGCCAATCATTTAGCTGGACTAGCAAGACCAATGAGCAGTTCTTC,CASSQSFSWTSKTNEQFF,18,NA,TRBD2,TRBV3-1/TRBV3-2,TRBJ2-1
TGCGCCAGCAGTCGAGGTCTCCCTAAGAATGAGCAGTTCTTC,CASSRGLPKNEQFF,14,NA,NA,TRBV10-2,TRBJ2-1
TGTGCCAGCAGTGAAGTAAGCTACCGGGAGCTGTTTTTT,CASSEVSYRELFF,13,NA,NA,TRBV2,TRBJ2-2
TGTGCCAGCAGTGACTCTCCTCTAGGGACCCAGTACTTC,CASSDSPLGTQYF,13,NA,NA,TRBV6-4,TRBJ2-5
TGTGCCACCAGAGCTGCGGATACGCAGTATTTT,CATRAADTQYF,11,NA,NA,TRBV10-3,TRBJ2-3
TGTGCCAGCTCCAGGACTAGCGGGGGGGCCGGAAACATTCAGTACTTC,CASSRTSGGAGNIQYF,16,NA,TRBD2,TRBV7-3,TRBJ2-4